This section outlines one T cell receptor (beta chain) sequence together with its context. Some clones are missing from TCRdb's copy, which holds only in-frame ones; the method was immunoSEQ multiplex PCR. The table shows roughly 350,000 clones, with more than 75% occurring only once. Germline V gene sequence: CDR1 MNHEY, CDR2 SVGAGI. The CDR3 has 15 residues. V dropped 7 bases and J dropped 2 bases, with 17 bases sitting between them. The data derive from a study of Ad26.COV2.S vaccination and SARS-CoV-2 variants. Study information: Participants got Ad26.COV2.S intramuscularly, once or twice 56 days apart.

This sample's treatment: roughly 19 received Ad26.COV2.S at low or high dose, single or two shots; 5 received placebo; per-sample allocation not given. Samples analyzed were those drawn on day 63 after the first vaccine or placebo injection. The clonotype originates from a person aged 18-60 years who received the Ad26.COV2.S COVID-19 vaccine or a placebo. This rearrangement joins TRBV6-5 to TRBJ2-5; TRBD2 might be the D (7 bases). The material was peripheral blood, obtained in a trial of Ad26.COV2.S vaccine versus placebo. In DNA, the CDR3 is TGTGCCAGCATACCGGGGGGCTACACACAAGAGACCCAGTACTTC. It specifies CASIPGGYTQETQYF.